This TCR beta chain was documented in a study of blood T cell repertoires in COVID-19. Study information: Collection of acute and convalescent COVID-19 samples took place in the United States, Italy and Spain.

This clone has only a few counts. This CDR3 spans 13 amino acids. Trimming removed 2 bases from V and 5 bases from J, with 9 bases in between. Germline V gene lookup returns CDR1 SGHDT and CDR2 YYEEEE. Per the authors' pipeline: The authors estimated nucleated cell counts from reference gene primer amplification. Data came from immunoSEQ multiplex PCR; TCRdb stores just in-frame clones and leaves some out. From that table come the V and J calls and clone size; the DNA was used to work out D and trimming. The sample carries 150,000 to 200,000 clones, around nine tenths recorded once. Material: PBMCs or T cells enriched from blood (not recorded which). This chain links TRBV5-6 with TRBJ2-3; tentative D call: TRBD1 (5 bases). This TCR was recovered from a woman under 30 who had recovered from COVID-19. In nucleotides, the CDR3 is TGTGCCAGCAGCTTCCTAGGGGTAGATACGCAGTATTTT. Protein product: CASSFLGVDTQYF.